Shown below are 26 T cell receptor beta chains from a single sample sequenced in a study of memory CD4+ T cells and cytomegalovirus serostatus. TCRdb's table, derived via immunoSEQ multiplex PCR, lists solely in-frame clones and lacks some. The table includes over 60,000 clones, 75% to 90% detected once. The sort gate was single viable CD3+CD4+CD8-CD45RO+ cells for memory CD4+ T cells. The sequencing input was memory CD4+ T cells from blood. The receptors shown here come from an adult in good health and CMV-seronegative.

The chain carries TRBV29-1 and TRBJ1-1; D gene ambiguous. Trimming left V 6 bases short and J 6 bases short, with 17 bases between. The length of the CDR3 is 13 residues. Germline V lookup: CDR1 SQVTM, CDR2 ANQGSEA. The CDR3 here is CSVAGIMGSEAFF. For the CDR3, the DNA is TGCAGCGTCGCAGGAATAATGGGCTCTGAAGCTTTCTTT.

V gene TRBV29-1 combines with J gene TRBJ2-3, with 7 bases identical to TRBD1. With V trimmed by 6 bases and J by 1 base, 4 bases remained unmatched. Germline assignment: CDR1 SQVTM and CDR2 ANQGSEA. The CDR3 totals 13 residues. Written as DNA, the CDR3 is TGCAGCGTCGACAGGGCAGGCACAGATACGCAGTATTTT. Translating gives CSVDRAGTDTQYF.

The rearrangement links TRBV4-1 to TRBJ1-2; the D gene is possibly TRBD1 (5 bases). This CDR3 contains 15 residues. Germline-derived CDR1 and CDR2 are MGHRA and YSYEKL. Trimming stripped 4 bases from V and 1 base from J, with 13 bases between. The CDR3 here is CASSRARGDNYGYTF. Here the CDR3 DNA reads TGCGCCAGCAGCCGAGCCCGGGGGGATAACTATGGCTACACCTTC.

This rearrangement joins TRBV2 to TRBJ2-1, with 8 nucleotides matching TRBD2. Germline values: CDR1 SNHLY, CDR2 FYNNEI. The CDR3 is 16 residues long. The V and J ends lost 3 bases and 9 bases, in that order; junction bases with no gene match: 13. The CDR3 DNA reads TGTGCCAGCAGTGATACCGGGACTAGTGCCTCCGCTGAGCAGTTCTTC. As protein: CASSDTGTSASAEQFF.

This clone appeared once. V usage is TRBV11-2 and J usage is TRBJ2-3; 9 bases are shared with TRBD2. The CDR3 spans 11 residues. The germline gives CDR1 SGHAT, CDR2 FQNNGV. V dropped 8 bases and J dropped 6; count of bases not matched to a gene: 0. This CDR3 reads CASAGGDTQYF. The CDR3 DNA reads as TGTGCCAGCGCGGGGGGGGATACGCAGTATTTT.

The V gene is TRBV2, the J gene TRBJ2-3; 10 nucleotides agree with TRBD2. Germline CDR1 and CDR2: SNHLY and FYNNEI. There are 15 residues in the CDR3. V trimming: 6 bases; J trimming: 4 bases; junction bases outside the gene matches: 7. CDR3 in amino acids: CASSLAGGGADTQYF. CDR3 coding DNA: TGTGCCAGCAGCTTAGCGGGAGGCGGCGCAGATACGCAGTATTTT.

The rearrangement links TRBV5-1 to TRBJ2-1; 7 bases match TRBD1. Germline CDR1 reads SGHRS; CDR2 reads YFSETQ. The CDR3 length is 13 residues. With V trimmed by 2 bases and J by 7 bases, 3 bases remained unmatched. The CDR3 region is CASSFEGANEQFF. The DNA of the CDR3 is TGCGCCAGCAGCTTTGAGGGGGCGAATGAGCAGTTCTTC.

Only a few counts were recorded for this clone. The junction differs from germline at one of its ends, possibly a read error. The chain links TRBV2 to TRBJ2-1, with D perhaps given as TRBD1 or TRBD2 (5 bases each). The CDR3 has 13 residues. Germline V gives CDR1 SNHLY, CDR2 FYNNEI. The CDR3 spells CASSEFGANGQFF. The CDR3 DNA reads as TGTGCCAGCAGTGAATTCGGGGCCAATGGGCAGTTCTTC.

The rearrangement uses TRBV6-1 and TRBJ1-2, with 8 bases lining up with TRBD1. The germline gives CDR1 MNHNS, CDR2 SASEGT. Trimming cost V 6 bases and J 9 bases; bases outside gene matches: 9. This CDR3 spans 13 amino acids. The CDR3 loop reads CASRDGTGGRYTF. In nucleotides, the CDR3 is TGTGCCAGCAGGGACGGAACAGGGGGTCGCTACACCTTC.

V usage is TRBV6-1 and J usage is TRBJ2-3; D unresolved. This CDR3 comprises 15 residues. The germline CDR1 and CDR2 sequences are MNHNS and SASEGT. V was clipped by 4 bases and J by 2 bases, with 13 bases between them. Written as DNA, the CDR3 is TGTGCCAGCAGTGGAGTGGGCGCCAACACAGATACGCAGTATTTT. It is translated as CASSGVGANTDTQYF.

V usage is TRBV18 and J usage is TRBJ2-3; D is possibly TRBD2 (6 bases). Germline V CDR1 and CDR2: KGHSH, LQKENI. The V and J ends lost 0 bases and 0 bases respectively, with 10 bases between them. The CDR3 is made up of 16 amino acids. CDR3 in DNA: TGTGCCAGCTCACCACCTGCGGGGACTAGCACAGATACGCAGTATTTT. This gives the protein CASSPPAGTSTDTQYF.

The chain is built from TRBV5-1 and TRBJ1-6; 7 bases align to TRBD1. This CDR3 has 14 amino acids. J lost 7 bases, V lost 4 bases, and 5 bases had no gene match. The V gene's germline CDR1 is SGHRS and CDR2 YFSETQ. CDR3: CASSADRANSPLHF. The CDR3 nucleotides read TGCGCCAGCAGCGCCGACAGGGCGAATTCACCCCTCCACTTT.

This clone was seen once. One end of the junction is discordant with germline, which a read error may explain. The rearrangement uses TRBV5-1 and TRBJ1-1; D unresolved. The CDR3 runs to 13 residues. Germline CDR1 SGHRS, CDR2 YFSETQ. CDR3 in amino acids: CASSRSGDTEALF. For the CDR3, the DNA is TGCGCCAGCAGCAGGTCTGGAGACACTGAAGCTCTCTTT.

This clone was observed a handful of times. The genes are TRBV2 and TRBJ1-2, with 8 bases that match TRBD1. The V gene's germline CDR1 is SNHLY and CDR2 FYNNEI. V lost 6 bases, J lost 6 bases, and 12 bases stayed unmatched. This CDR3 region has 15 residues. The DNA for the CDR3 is TGTGCCAGCAGGCCTACAGGACAGGGTGGGAATGGCTACACCTTC. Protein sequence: CASRPTGQGGNGYTF.

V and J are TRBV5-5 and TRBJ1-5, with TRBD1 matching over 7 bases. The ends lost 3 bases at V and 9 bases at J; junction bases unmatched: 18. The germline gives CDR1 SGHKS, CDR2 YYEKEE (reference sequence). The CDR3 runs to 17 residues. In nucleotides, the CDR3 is TGTGCCAGCAGCTCGCGAACAGTGACAGGGAAGAGGCCGCCCCAGCATTTT. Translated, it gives CASSSRTVTGKRPPQHF.

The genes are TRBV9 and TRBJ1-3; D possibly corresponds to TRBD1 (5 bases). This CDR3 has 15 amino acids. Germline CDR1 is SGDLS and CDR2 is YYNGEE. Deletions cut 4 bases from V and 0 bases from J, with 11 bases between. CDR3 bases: TGTGCCAGCAGCCCCCGACAGTTCTCTGGAAACACCATATATTTT. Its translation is CASSPRQFSGNTIYF.

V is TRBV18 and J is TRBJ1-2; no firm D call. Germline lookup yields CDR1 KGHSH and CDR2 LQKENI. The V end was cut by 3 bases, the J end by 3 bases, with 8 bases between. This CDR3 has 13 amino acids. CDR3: CASSPIPDYGYTF. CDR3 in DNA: TGTGCCAGCTCACCCATCCCAGACTATGGCTACACCTTC.

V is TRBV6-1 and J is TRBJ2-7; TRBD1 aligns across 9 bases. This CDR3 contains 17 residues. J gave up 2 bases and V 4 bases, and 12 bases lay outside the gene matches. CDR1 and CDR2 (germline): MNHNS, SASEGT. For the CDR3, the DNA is TGTGCCAGCAGTGTCGACGCTCGGGACAGGGTTCCCTACGAGCAGTACTTC. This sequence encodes CASSVDARDRVPYEQYF.

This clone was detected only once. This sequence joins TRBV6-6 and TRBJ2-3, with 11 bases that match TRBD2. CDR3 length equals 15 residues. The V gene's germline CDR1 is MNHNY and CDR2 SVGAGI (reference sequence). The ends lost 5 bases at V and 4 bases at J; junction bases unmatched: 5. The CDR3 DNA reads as TGTGCCAGCAGTCACGGGACTAGCGGCGCAGATACGCAGTATTTT. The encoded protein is CASSHGTSGADTQYF.

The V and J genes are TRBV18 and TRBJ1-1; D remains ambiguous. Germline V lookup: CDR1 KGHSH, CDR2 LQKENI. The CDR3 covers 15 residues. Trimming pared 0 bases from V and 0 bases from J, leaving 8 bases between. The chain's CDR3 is CASSPPKQLNTEAFF. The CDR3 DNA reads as TGTGCCAGCTCACCACCGAAACAACTGAACACTGAAGCTTTCTTT.

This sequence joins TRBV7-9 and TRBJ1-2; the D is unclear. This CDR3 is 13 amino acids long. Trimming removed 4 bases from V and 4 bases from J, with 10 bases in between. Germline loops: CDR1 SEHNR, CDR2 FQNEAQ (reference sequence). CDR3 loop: CASSSTDLYGYTF. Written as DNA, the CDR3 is TGTGCCAGCAGCTCGACCGACCTCTATGGCTACACCTTC.

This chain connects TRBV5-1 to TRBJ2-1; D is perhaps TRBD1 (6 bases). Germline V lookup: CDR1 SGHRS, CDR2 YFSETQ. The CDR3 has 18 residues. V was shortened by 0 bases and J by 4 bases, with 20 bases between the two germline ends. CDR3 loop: CASSLAPARLGAYNEQFF. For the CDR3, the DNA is TGCGCCAGCAGCTTGGCCCCGGCCCGTCTGGGGGCTTACAATGAGCAGTTCTTC.

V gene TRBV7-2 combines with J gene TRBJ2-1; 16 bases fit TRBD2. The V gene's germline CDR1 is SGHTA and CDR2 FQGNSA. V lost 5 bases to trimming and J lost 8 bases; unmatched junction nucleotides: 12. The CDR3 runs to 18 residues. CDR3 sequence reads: CASSRVPGTSGGAYEQFF. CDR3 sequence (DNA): TGTGCCAGCAGCCGAGTCCCCGGGACTAGCGGGGGGGCCTATGAGCAGTTCTTC.

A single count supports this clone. DNA of the CDR3: TGCAGCGTTGGGACAGGGGGAAGGTACGAGCAGTACTTC. Translating gives CSVGTGGRYEQYF. The rearrangement uses TRBV29-1 and TRBJ2-7; 10 nucleotides align to TRBD1. V gave up 4 bases and J gave up 4 bases; unmatched junction bases: 4. The CDR3 is 13 residues long. In germline, CDR1 is SQVTM, CDR2 ANQGSEA.

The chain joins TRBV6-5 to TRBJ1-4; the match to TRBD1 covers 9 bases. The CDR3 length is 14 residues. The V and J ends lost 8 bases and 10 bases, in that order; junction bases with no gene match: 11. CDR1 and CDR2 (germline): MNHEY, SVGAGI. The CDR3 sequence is CASSLGTGSRKLFF. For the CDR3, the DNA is TGTGCCAGCTCGCTTGGGACAGGGTCCAGAAAACTGTTTTTT.

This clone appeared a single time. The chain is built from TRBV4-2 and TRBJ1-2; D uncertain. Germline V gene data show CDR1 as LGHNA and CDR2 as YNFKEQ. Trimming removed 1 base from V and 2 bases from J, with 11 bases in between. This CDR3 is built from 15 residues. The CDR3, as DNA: TGTGCCAGCAGCCAAGTTGGCACATCAAACTATGGCTACACCTTC. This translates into CASSQVGTSNYGYTF.